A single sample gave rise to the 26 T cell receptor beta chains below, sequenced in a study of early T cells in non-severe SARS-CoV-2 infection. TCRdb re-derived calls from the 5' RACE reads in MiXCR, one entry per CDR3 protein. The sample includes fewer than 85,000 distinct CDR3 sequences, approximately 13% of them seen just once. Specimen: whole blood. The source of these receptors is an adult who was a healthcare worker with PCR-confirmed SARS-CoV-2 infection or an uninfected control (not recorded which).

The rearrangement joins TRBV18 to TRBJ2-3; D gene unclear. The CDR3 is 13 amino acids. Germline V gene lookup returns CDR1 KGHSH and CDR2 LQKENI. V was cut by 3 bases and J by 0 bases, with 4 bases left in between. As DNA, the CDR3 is TGTGCCAGCTCACCTGCTAGCACAGATACGCAGTATTTT. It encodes CASSPASTDTQYF.

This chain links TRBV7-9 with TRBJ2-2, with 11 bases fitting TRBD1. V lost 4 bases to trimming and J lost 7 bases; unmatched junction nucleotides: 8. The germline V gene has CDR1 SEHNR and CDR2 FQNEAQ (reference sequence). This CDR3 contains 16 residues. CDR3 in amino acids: CASSSPGTGGIGELFF. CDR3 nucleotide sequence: TGTGCCAGCAGCTCACCCGGGACAGGGGGTATCGGGGAGCTGTTTTTT.

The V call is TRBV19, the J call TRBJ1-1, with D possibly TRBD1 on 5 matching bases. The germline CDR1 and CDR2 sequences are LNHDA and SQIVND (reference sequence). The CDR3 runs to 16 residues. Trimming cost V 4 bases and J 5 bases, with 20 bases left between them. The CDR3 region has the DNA TGTGCCAGTAGTAGCGTTCGATTCGCAGGGCGGACTGAAGCTTTCTTT. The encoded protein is CASSSVRFAGRTEAFF.

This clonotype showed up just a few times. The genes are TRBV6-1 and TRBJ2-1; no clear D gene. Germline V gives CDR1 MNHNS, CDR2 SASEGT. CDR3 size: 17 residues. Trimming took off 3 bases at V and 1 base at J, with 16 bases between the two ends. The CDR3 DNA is TGTGCCAGCAGTGAGGACCGCCCCAATTATTCCTACAATGAGCAGTTCTTC. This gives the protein CASSEDRPNYSYNEQFF.

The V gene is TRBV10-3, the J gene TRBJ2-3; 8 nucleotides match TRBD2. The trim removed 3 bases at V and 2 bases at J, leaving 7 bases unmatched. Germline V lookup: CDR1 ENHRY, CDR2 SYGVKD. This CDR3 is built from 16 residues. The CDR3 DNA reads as TGTGCCATCAGTGATGGCGGCGGGGGGTTCACAGATACGCAGTATTTT. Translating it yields CAISDGGGGFTDTQYF.

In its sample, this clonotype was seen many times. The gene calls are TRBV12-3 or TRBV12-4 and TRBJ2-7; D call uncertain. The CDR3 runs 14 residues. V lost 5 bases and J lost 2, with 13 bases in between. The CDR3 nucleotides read TGTGCCAGCAGTCCCACGTCCGTTACCTACGAGCAGTACTTC. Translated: CASSPTSVTYEQYF.

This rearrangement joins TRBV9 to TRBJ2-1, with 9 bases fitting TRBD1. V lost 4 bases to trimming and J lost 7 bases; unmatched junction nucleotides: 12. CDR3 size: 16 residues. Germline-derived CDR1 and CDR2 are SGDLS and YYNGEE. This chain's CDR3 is CASSPGPGQGLNEQFF. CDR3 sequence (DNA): TGTGCCAGCAGCCCCGGGCCGGGACAGGGTTTGAATGAGCAGTTCTTC.

The CDR3 protein is CASSPGIVQGAYEQYF. CDR3 DNA sequence: TGTGCCAGCAGCCCGGGGATAGTCCAAGGGGCTTACGAGCAGTACTTC. V and J are TRBV5-4 and TRBJ2-7; D possibly matches TRBD1 or TRBD2 (5 bases each). The CDR3 is 16 residues long. Germline CDR1 reads SGHNT; CDR2 reads YYREEE (reference sequence). V lost 4 bases and J lost 4, with 21 bases in between.

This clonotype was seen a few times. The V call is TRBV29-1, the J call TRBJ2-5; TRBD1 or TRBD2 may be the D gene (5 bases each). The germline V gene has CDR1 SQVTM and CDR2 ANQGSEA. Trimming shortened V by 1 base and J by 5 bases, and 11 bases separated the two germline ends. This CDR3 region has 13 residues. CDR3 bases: TGCAGCGTTGAAGGCGGAGAGGGGGAGACCCAGTACTTC. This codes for CSVEGGEGETQYF.

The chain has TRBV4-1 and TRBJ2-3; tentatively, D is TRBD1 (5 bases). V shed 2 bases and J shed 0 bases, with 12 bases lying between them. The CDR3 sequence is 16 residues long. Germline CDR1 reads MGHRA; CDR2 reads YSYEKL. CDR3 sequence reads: CASSQWGLQSTDTQYF. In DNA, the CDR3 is TGCGCCAGCAGCCAATGGGGCCTACAGAGCACAGATACGCAGTATTTT.

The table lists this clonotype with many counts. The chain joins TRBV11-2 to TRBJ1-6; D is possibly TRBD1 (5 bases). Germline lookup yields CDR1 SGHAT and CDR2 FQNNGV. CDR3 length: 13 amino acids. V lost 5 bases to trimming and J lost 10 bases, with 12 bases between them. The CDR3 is CASSARQGSPLHF. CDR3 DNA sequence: TGTGCCAGCAGCGCCAGGCAGGGATCACCCCTCCACTTT.

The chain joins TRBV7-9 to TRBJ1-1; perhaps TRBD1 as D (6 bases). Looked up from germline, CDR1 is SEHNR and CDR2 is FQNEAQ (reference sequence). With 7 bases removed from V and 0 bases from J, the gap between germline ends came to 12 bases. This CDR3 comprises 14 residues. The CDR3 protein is CASTLTGLNTEAFF. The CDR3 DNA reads TGTGCCAGCACCCTGACAGGATTGAACACTGAAGCTTTCTTT. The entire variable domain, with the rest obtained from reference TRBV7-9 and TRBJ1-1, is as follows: DTGVSQNPRHKITKRGQNVTFRCDPISEHNRLYWYRQTLGQGPEFLTYFQNEAQLEKSRLLSDRFSAERPKGSFSTLEIQRTEQGDSAMYLCASTLTGLNTEAFFGQGTRLTVV.

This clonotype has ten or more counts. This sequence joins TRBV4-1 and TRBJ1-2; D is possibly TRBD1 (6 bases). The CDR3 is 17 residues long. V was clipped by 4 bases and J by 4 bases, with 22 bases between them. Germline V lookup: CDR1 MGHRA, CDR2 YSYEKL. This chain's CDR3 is CASSRATGPPAGYGYTF. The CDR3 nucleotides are TGCGCCAGCAGCCGAGCGACAGGACCCCCGGCCGGCTATGGCTACACCTTC.

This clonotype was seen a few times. The CDR3 protein is CATSRRQGMTGANVLTF. CDR3 coding DNA: TGTGCCACCAGCAGGAGACAGGGAATGACTGGGGCCAACGTCCTGACTTTC. This rearrangement joins TRBV15 to TRBJ2-6; 7 bases are shared with TRBD1. Germline CDR1 and CDR2: LNHNV and YYDKDF (reference sequence). The CDR3 is 17 residues long. The V gene end was trimmed by 3 bases and the J gene end by 2 bases; junction bases not matched to a gene: 7.

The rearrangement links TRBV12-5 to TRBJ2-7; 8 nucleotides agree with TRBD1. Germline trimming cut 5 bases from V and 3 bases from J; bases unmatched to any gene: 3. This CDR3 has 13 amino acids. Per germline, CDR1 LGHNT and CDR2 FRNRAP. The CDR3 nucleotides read TGTGCTAGTGGTCTCGGACAGGGCTACGAGCAGTACTTC. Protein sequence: CASGLGQGYEQYF.

The CDR3 loop is CASSQAGTETDTQYF. The CDR3 nucleotides are TGCGCCAGCAGCCAAGCAGGGACCGAGACAGATACGCAGTATTTT. The chain combines TRBV4-1 with TRBJ2-3; D is tentatively TRBD1 or TRBD2 (5 bases each). With 1 base removed from V and 3 bases from J, the gap between germline ends came to 11 bases. Germline assignment: CDR1 MGHRA and CDR2 YSYEKL. CDR3 length: 15 residues.

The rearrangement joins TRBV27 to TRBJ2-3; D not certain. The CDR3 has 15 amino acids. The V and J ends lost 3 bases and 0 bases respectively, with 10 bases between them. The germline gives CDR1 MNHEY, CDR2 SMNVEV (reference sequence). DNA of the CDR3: TGTGCCAGCAGTTTCGAAGGTTGGAGCACAGATACGCAGTATTTT. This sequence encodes CASSFEGWSTDTQYF.

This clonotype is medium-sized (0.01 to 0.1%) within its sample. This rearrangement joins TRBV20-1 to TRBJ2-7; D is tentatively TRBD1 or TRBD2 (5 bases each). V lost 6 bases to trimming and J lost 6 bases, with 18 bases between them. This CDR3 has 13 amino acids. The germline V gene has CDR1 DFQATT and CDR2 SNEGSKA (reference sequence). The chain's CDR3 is CSARDGVVPEQYF. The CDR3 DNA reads TGCAGTGCCAGGGACGGGGTCGTACCCGAGCAGTACTTC.

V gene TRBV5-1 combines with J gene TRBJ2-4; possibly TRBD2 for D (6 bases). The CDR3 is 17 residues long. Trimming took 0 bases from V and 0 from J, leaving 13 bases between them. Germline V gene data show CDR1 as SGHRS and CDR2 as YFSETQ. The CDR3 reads CASSLEGRGVAKNIQYF. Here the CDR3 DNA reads TGCGCCAGCAGCTTGGAGGGGCGGGGCGTAGCCAAAAACATTCAGTACTTC. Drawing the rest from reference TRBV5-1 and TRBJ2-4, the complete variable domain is KAGVTQTPRYLIKTRGQQVTLSCSPISGHRSVSWYQQTPGQGLQFLFEYFSETQRNKGNFPGRFSGRQFSNSRSEMNVSTLELGDSALYLCASSLEGRGVAKNIQYFGAGTRLSVL.

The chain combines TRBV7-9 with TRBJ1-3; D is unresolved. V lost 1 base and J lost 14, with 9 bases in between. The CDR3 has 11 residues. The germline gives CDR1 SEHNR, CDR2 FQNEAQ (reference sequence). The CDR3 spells CASSLEAALYF. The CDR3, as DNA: TGTGCCAGCAGCTTAGAAGCGGCCCTATATTTT.

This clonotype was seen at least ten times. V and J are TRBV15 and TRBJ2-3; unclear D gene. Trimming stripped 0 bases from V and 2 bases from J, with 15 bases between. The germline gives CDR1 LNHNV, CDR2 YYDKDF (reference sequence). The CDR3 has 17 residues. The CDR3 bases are TGTGCCACCAGCAGAGATATCTCCCTATCCGACACAGATACGCAGTATTTT. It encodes CATSRDISLSDTDTQYF.

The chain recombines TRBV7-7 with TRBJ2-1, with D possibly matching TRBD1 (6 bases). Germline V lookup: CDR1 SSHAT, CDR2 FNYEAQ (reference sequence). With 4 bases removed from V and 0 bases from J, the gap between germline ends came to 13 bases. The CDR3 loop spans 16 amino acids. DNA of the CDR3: TGTGCCAGCAGCTCGCGACAGGTGCACTCCTACAATGAGCAGTTCTTC. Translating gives CASSSRQVHSYNEQFF.

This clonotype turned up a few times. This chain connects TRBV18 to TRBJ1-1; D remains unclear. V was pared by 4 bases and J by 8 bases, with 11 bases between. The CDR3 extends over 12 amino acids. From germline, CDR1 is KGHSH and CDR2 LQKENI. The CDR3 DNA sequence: TGTGCCAGCTCACTGCAAAACAAAGAAGCTTTCTTT. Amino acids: CASSLQNKEAFF.

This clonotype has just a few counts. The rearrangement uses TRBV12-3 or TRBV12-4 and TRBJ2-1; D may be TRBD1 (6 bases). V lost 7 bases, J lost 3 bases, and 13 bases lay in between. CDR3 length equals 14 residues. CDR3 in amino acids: CASNYRVIYNEQFF. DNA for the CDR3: TGTGCCAGCAACTACAGGGTAATCTACAATGAGCAGTTCTTC.

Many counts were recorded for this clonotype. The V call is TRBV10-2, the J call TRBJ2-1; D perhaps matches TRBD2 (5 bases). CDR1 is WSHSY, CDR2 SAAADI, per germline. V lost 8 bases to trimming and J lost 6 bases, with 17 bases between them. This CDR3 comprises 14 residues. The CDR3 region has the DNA TGCGCCAGCGGGAGTCAAAAGCTATTCAATGAGCAGTTCTTC. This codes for CASGSQKLFNEQFF.

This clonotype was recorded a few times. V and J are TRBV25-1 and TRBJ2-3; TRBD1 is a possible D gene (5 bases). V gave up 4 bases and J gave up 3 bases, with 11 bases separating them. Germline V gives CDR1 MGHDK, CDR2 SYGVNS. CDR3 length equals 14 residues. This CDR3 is CASSALGVTDTQYF. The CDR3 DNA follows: TGTGCCAGCAGTGCCTTAGGGGTGACAGATACGCAGTATTTT.